Listed below are T cell receptor beta chains from one sample, sequenced in a study of blood T cell repertoires in COVID-19. Repertoires were generated with immunoSEQ multiplex PCR, while TCRdb's copy carries only in-frame clones and drops some. In the table there are 150,000 to 200,000 clones, about 80% of which are singletons. The sequenced sample was PBMCs or T cells enriched from blood (not recorded which). These receptors originate from a middle-aged man who had recovered from COVID-19. The CDR3 runs from the conserved cysteine through the conserved F or W. A D gene is named only where the DNA matches it firmly. Clone size, where shown, is once, few, many, or a class for clones that have expanded.

clone size	CDR3 length	V gene	D gene	J gene	CDR3 DNA	CDR3 protein
NA	17	TRBV20-1	TRBD2	TRBJ2-3	TGCAGTGCCAGTCGGACTAGCGGGGGAGCTAGCACAGATACGCAGTATTTT	CSASRTSGGASTDTQYF
once	16	TRBV14	NA	TRBJ2-2	TGTGCCAGCAGCCAAGTAGGTTGGCTAGCCCCCGGGGAGCTGTTTTTT	CASSQVGWLAPGELFF
NA	13	TRBV6-5	NA	TRBJ1-1	TGTGCCAGCAGTTACGGAGGGAGCACTGAAGCTTTCTTT	CASSYGGSTEAFF
NA	18	TRBV4-2	NA	TRBJ1-4	TGTGCCAGCAGCCAAGATGGGCAGGGTCTTGCAACTAATGAAAAACTGTTTTTT	CASSQDGQGLATNEKLFF
NA	23	TRBV2	NA	TRBJ2-5	TGTGCCAGCAGCCTTGGGGCCCCCCACCAGGGGCCAAGAAAAAGGATGTCCCCTGAGACCCAGTACTTC	CASSLGAPHQGPRKRMSPETQYF
NA	15	TRBV11-2	TRBD2	TRBJ2-2	TGTGCCAGCAGCCGCCAGGGCGGGAGCACCGGGGAGCTGTTTTTT	CASSRQGGSTGELFF
NA	15	TRBV4-1	TRBD1	TRBJ1-1	TGCGCCAGCAGCCAACTATACAGGGGAAGGACTGAAGCTTTCTTT	CASSQLYRGRTEAFF
NA	13	TRBV19	NA	TRBJ1-4	TGTGCCAGTAGTACGGAACAGGGTCGAAAACTGTTTTTT	CASSTEQGRKLFF
once	14	TRBV3-1/TRBV3-2	NA	TRBJ2-2	TGTGCCAGCAGCCCGACAGGTAACACCGGGGAGCTGTTTTTT	CASSPTGNTGELFF
once	15	TRBV19	NA	TRBJ1-2	TGTGCCAGTAGCGAAGGATTTAGCTCTAACTATGGCTACACCTTC	CASSEGFSSNYGYTF
NA	20	TRBV10-1	NA	TRBJ2-3	TGCGCCAGCACAGAGGCAAATACTAAAGTCGCGTGTTCCCCCGGTAGTACGCAGTATTTT	CASTEANTKVACSPGSTQYF
NA	14	TRBV29-1	NA	TRBJ2-1	TGCAGCGTTGAGGGACCCTCAGGGGACAATGAGCAGTTCTTC	CSVEGPSGDNEQFF
NA	14	TRBV11-2	NA	TRBJ2-1	TGTGCCAGCAGCTTATATATTGGCGGAAGGGAGCAGTTCTTC	CASSLYIGGREQFF
few	15	TRBV11-2	TRBD2	TRBJ2-2	TGTGCCAGCAGCTTAGATCTTACTAGCGGGGGGGAGCTGTTTTTT	CASSLDLTSGGELFF
NA	15	TRBV19	TRBD1	TRBJ1-2	TGTGCCAGTAGTCTGTTAGGGGGCGCAGGGTACGGCTACACCTTC	CASSLLGGAGYGYTF
few	13	TRBV5-4	NA	TRBJ1-1	TGTGCCAGCAGCTCAGGCACTTACACTGAAGCTTTCTTT	CASSSGTYTEAFF
NA	15	TRBV4-1	TRBD1	TRBJ1-1	TGCGCCAGCAGCCATCCCCAGGGGGCAAGGACTGAAGCTTTCTTT	CASSHPQGARTEAFF
NA	14	TRBV7-9	NA	TRBJ1-2	TGTGCCAGCAGCTTGGGACTTCCGGCGGATGGCTACACCTTC	CASSLGLPADGYTF
NA	15	TRBV18	NA	TRBJ1-1	TGTGCCAGCTCACCACCGGGCCGCCTGAACACTGAAGCTTTCTTT	CASSPPGRLNTEAFF
NA	15	TRBV19	NA	TRBJ2-5	TGTGCCAGTAGTGCCCGGGTCCTCGGAAGGGAGACCCAGTACTTC	CASSARVLGRETQYF
few	14	TRBV19	NA	TRBJ1-2	TGTGCCAGTGATCACGGCCAGGGGATTTATGGCTACACCTTC	CASDHGQGIYGYTF
NA	15	TRBV25-1	NA	TRBJ1-1	TGTGCCAGCAGCCCCAGATGGGGCTCGAACACTGAAGCTTTCTTT	CASSPRWGSNTEAFF
NA	12	TRBV4-1	NA	TRBJ1-2	TGCGCCAGCAGCCACGAGGAGGGTGGCTACACCTTC	CASSHEEGGYTF
once	13	TRBV4-1	NA	TRBJ1-1	TGCGCCAGCACCCGGGAGATGAACACTGAAGCTTTCTTT	CASTREMNTEAFF
NA	12	TRBV6-5	NA	TRBJ1-2	TGTGCCAGCGCTCAAGAGGCGGGTGGCTACACCTTC	CASAQEAGGYTF
NA	15	TRBV5-1	NA	TRBJ2-7	TGCGCCAGCAGCCCGACTAGTTCAAGCTCCTACGAGCAGTACTTC	CASSPTSSSSYEQYF
NA	14	TRBV15	NA	TRBJ2-3	TGTGCCACCAGCAGTATCGCTCGGTCCACAGAGATGTATTTT	CATSSIARSTEMYF
NA	13	TRBV7-9	NA	TRBJ2-2	TGTGCCACGGGCGGGTTGAACACCGGGGAGCTGTTTTTT	CATGGLNTGELFF
NA	15	TRBV5-1	NA	TRBJ1-4	TGCGCCAGCAGCGCTGGCGGGTCCGGAACTGAAAAACTGTTTTTT	CASSAGGSGTEKLFF
NA	12	TRBV5-5	NA	TRBJ2-1	TGTGCCAGCAGCTTGTCCCTTAGTGAGCAGTTCTTC	CASSLSLSEQFF
NA	15	TRBV7-9	NA	TRBJ1-1	TGTGCCAGCAGCTTAGTTACAGCAATGAACACTGAAGCTTTCTTT	CASSLVTAMNTEAFF
NA	12	TRBV10-3	NA	TRBJ2-3	TGTGCCATCAGTGATTACCAGGATACGCAGTATTTT	CAISDYQDTQYF